This T cell receptor beta chain came from a study of vaccination and CD4 T cells after COVID-19. Comment on this clonotype: What it binds is not known.

Per the germline V gene, CDR1 is MNHEY and CDR2 is SMNVEV (reference sequence). This CDR3 is 17 amino acids long. Trimming shortened V by 4 bases and J by 4 bases, and 22 bases separated the two germline ends. With the Oncomine TCR Beta short-read assay, DNA from cultured CD4+ T cells was sequenced. TCRdb independently ran MiXCR on the PCR reads; one entry per CDR3 protein. The sample records approximately 21,000 distinct CDR3 sequences, 60% being singletons. This sample's treatment: roughly 11-day PBMC culture with coronavirus spike peptide pools or control peptides (ViraFEST assay). The receptor was isolated from a human donor who received a COVID-19 vaccine. The sample was CD4+ T cells from blood, cultured in vitro, taken after SARS-CoV-2 vaccination. J is TRBJ1-2 and V is TRBV27, with D maybe TRBD1 (6 bases). CDR3 in DNA: TGTGCCAGCAGTTCCACTAGGACAGACCCGAGGGGCTATGGCTACACCTTC. Its protein product is CASSSTRTDPRGYGYTF.